This entry features one T cell receptor (beta chain) sequence. These data are taken from a study of T cell changes during pregnancy in multiple sclerosis. Generated by immunoSEQ multiplex PCR, the TCRdb table keeps only in-frame clones and is missing some. Of under 85,000 clones in the sample, around nine tenths were seen once. V lost 8 bases, J lost 5 bases, and 18 bases lay in between. The CDR3 covers 13 residues. Germline loops: CDR1 SQVTM, CDR2 ANQGSEA. The receptor comes from a female donor with multiple sclerosis, enrolled in a pregnancy study. The sequenced sample was CD4+ T cells from peripheral blood mononuclear cells, obtained before pregnancy. The chain combines TRBV29-1 with TRBJ1-1, with D unresolved. The CDR3 loop reads CSTAKKEGTEAFF. The CDR3 nucleotides are TGCAGCACCGCAAAGAAGGAGGGTACTGAAGCTTTCTTT.